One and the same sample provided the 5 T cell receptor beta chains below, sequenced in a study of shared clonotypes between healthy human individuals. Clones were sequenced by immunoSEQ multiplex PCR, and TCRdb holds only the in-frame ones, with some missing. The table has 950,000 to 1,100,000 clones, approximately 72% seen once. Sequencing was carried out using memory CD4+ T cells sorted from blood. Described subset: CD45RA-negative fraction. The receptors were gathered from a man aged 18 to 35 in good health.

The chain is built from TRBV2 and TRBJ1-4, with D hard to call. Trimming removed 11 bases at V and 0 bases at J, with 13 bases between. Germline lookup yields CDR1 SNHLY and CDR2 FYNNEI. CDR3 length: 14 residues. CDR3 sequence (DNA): TGTGCCGCGACCCAGTTGGCAACTAATGAAAAACTGTTTTTT. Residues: CAATQLATNEKLFF.

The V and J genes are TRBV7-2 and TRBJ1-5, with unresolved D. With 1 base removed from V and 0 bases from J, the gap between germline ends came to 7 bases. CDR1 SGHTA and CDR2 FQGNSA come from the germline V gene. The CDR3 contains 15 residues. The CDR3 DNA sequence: TGTGCCAGCAGCTTAGTATCAGATAGCAATCAGCCCCAGCATTTT. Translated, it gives CASSLVSDSNQPQHF.

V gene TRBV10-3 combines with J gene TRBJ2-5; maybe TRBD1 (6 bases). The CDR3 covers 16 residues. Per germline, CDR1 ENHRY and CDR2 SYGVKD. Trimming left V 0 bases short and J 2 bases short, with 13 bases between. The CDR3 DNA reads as TGTGCCATCAGTGAGTCCCAACCGGGACAACAAGAGACCCAGTACTTC. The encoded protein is CAISESQPGQQETQYF.

DNA for the CDR3: TGCGCCAGCAGGGCCCTAGGCACAGATACGCAGTATTTT. It yields the protein CASRALGTDTQYF. The V call is TRBV4-1, the J call TRBJ2-3; unclear D gene. V lost 6 bases and J lost 1, with 8 bases in between. The CDR3 loop spans 13 amino acids. From germline, CDR1 is MGHRA and CDR2 YSYEKL.

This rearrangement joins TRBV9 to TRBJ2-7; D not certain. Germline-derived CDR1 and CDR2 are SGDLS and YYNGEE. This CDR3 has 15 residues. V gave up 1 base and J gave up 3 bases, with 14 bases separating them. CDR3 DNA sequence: TGTGCCAGCAGCGTACCCTGGAGTTGGGTCTACGAGCAGTACTTC. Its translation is CASSVPWSWVYEQYF.